Reported below is one TCR beta chain. This specimen comes from a study of blood T cell repertoires in COVID-19. Background on the study: Material from acute and convalescent COVID-19 was sourced from the United States, Italy and Spain. T cells, B-cell-depleted T cells, or PBMCs provided the cDNA or gDNA that served as material.

The CDR3 consists of 13 residues. Germline V gene sequence: CDR1 SGHDT, CDR2 YYEEEE. The V gene lost 1 base and the J gene lost 8 bases, with 10 bases spanning the gap. Per the authors' pipeline: How many nucleated cells were present was estimated from reference gene primer amplification. Measured with immunoSEQ multiplex PCR; TCRdb has only the in-frame clones, and not every one. V and J calls and clone size are those listed in that table; D and trimming were worked out from the DNA. This table holds 70,000 to 100,000 clones, approximately 78% found once. The sequence was obtained from a woman of 80 years or more with acute or convalescent COVID-19. The chain joins TRBV5-6 to TRBJ2-1; tentatively, D is TRBD1 (5 bases). Sequenced: peripheral blood. CDR3 sequence: CASSLKGRDEQFF. In nucleotides, the CDR3 is TGTGCCAGCAGCTTGAAGGGGCGAGATGAGCAGTTCTTC.